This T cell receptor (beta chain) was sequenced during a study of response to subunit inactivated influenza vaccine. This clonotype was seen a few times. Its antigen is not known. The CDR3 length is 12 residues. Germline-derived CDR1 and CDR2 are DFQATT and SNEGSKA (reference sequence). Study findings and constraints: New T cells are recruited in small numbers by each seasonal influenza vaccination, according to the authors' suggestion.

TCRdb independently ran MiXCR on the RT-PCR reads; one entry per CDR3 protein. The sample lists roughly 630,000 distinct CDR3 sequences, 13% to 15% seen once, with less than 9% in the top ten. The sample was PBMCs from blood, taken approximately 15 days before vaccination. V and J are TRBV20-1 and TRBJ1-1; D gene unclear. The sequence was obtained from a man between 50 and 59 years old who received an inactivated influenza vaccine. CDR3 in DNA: TGCAGCCCCGGGAATGGGGTTAATAAAGCTTTCTTT. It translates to CSPGNGVNKAFF.